This T cell receptor (beta chain) comes out of a study of blood T cell repertoires in COVID-19. Trimming took 1 base from V and 1 from J, leaving 7 bases between them. The CDR3 has 14 amino acids. CDR1 and CDR2 (germline): LGHDT, YNNKEL (reference sequence). Clones were sequenced by immunoSEQ multiplex PCR, and TCRdb holds only the in-frame ones, with some missing. The table includes around 140,000 clones, around 89% detected once. The chain employs TRBV3-1 (or the pseudogene TRBV3-2) and TRBJ1-1, with D perhaps matching TRBD1 (5 bases). The sample was peripheral blood. The receptor comes from a man in his fifties or sixties with COVID-19, enrolled during active disease. The CDR3 bases are TGTGCCAGCAGCCAAGTGCAGGGGAACACTGAAGCTTTCTTT. This translates into CASSQVQGNTEAFF.